This T cell receptor (beta chain) was identified during a study of T cell responses to AZD1222 COVID-19 vaccine. Study-wide findings and caveats: Among vaccine-associated CD4 TCRs, coverage spanned spike, with dominance at 160-218 and 743-854. Receipt of two AZD1222 doses was followed by a rise in Spike-specific TCR breadth and depth. Donors, mostly white British, included more females; clonal diversity was possibly underestimated. Unmutated variant regions reportedly attract nearly half of all spike-specific TCRs.

The table came from immunoSEQ multiplex PCR; TCRdb's copy has only in-frame clones and leaves some out. The profile shows more than 70,000 clones, about 85% of them singletons. As for this clone: Its antigen is undetermined.

The V segment lost 0 bases and the J segment 5 bases; nucleotides outside the gene matches: 9. CDR1 SGHRS and CDR2 YFSETQ come from the germline V gene. The CDR3 runs to 16 residues. The clonotype was recovered from an adult in good health. This specimen consisted of peripheral blood, obtained on day 0 of AZD1222 vaccination. The chain carries TRBV5-1 and TRBJ1-2, with 8 bases matching TRBD1. CDR3 loop: CASSLGSDRGRYGYTF. The CDR3 nucleotides read TGCGCCAGCAGCTTGGGGTCCGACAGGGGCAGGTATGGCTACACCTTC.